This T cell receptor beta chain was profiled in a study of shared clonotypes between healthy human individuals. Into CD45RA+ naive and CD45RA-negative memory subsets, the CD4+ cells were split. Profiled with immunoSEQ multiplex PCR; TCRdb holds only in-frame clones, not every one. The sample carries over 850,000 clones, about 80% recorded once. Sequencing used memory CD4+ T cells from PBMCs. Specified subset: CD45RA-negative fraction. The TCR originated in a man aged 18 to 29 in good health. Some clones in this sample may be carry-over from other donors' samples.

Here the CDR3 reads CSAARDYTTYEQYF. CDR3 coding DNA: TGCAGCGCTGCCCGGGACTACACCACCTACGAGCAGTACTTC. The V call is TRBV29-1, the J call TRBJ2-7; the match to TRBD2 covers 7 bases. With 7 bases clipped from V and 2 bases from J, the junction kept 11 bases outside the gene matches. The CDR3 consists of 14 residues. Germline V gene data show CDR1 as SQVTM and CDR2 as ANQGSEA.